Here is one T cell receptor (beta chain) with its context. This sample was taken from a study of cytomegalovirus exposure and HLA in healthy donors. PCR was performed using 60 Vbeta and 13 Jbeta primers. TCRdb's table, derived via immunoSEQ multiplex PCR, lists solely in-frame clones and lacks some. Here the sample spans under 300,000 clones, 84% being singletons. V dropped 5 bases and J dropped 5; count of bases not matched to a gene: 3. Germline CDR1 is MNHNY and CDR2 is SVGAGI (reference sequence). The CDR3 is 12 amino acids. The chain is built from TRBV6-6 and TRBJ2-7; the match to TRBD1 covers 7 bases. Material for sequencing was PBMCs. This receptor was identified in a woman in her thirties or forties in good health and CMV-seropositive. In nucleotides, the CDR3 is TGTGCCAGCAGTCGACAGGGAGACGAGCAGTACTTC. Its translation is CASSRQGDEQYF.